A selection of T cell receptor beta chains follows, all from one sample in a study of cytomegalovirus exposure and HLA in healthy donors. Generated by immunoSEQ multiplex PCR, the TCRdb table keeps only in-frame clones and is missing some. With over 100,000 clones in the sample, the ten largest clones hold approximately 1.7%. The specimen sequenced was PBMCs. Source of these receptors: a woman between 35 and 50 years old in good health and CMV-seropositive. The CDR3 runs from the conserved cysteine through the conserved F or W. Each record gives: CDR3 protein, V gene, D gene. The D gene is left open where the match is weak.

CDR3aa: CASSIRANPSTDTQYF
v_gene: TRBV19
d_gene: -

CDR3aa: CASSQGTSDSYEQYF
v_gene: TRBV5-4
d_gene: TRBD2

CDR3aa: CSVEKPGGSGSYEQYF
v_gene: TRBV29-1
d_gene: TRBD1

CDR3aa: CASSTAAGLGEQYF
v_gene: TRBV6-5
d_gene: -

CDR3aa: CSAAGGTYNEQFF
v_gene: TRBV29-1
d_gene: TRBD2

CDR3aa: CASSPQGSQYNEQFF
v_gene: TRBV28
d_gene: TRBD1

CDR3aa: CASSRQGLAAFF
v_gene: TRBV6-6
d_gene: TRBD1

CDR3aa: CASSKTDSGNTIYF
v_gene: TRBV6-6
d_gene: -

CDR3aa: CASSPSGGGTGTQYF
v_gene: TRBV6-5
d_gene: TRBD2

CDR3aa: CSATSGSWTDTQYF
v_gene: TRBV29-1
d_gene: TRBD2

CDR3aa: CAWSVRSGTGANVLTF
v_gene: TRBV30
d_gene: -

CDR3aa: CASSLSGSYNEQFF
v_gene: TRBV7-7
d_gene: -

CDR3aa: CSVLTGSQETQYF
v_gene: TRBV29-1
d_gene: -

CDR3aa: CASSLELAGVPGQFF
v_gene: TRBV7-9
d_gene: TRBD2

CDR3aa: CASSSRGLLGEPQHF
v_gene: TRBV7-6
d_gene: -

CDR3aa: CASSLHRGRQGGYTF
v_gene: TRBV19
d_gene: TRBD1

CDR3aa: CASSSDRGSYEQYF
v_gene: TRBV28
d_gene: TRBD1

CDR3aa: CASSSLAWGHTEQFF
v_gene: TRBV7-2
d_gene: TRBD2

CDR3aa: CAWSWGQGAEAFF
v_gene: TRBV30
d_gene: TRBD1

CDR3aa: CASSPPRLAGDEQYF
v_gene: TRBV5-1
d_gene: TRBD2